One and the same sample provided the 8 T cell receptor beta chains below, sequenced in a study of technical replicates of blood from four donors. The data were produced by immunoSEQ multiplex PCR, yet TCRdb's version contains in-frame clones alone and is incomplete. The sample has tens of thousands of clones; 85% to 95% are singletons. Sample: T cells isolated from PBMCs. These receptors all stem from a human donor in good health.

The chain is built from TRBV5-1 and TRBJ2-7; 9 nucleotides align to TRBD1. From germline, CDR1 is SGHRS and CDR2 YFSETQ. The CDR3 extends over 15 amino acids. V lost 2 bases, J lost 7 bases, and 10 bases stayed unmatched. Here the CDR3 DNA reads TGCGCCAGCAGCTTAACAGGGACAGGGCCGGGGGAGCAGTACTTC. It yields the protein CASSLTGTGPGEQYF. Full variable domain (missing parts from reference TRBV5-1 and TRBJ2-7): KAGVTQTPRYLIKTRGQQVTLSCSPISGHRSVSWYQQTPGQGLQFLFEYFSETQRNKGNFPGRFSGRQFSNSRSEMNVSTLELGDSALYLCASSLTGTGPGEQYFGPGTRLTVT.

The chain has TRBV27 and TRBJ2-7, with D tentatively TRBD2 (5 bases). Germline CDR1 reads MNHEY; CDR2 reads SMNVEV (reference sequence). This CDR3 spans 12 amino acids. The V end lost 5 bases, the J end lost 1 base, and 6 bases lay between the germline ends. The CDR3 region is CASSEGSYEQYF. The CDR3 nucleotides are TGTGCCAGCAGTGAGGGATCCTACGAGCAGTACTTC.

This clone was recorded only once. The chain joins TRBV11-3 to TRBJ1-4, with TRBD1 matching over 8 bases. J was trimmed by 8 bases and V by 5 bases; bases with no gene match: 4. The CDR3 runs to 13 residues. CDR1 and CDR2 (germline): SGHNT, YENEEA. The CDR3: CASSLGQGEKLFF. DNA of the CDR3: TGTGCCAGCAGCCTCGGACAGGGAGAAAAACTGTTTTTT.

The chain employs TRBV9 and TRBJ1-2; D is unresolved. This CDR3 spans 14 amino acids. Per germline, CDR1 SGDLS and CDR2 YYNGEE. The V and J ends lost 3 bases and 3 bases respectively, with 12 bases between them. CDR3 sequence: CASSARAGDYGYTF. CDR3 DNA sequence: TGTGCCAGCAGCGCACGAGCCGGGGACTATGGCTACACCTTC.

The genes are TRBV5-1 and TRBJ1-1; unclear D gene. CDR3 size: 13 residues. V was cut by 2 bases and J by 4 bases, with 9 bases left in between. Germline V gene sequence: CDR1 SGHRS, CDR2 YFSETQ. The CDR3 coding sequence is TGCGCCAGCAGCTTTACGACAATCACTGAAGCTTTCTTT. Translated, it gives CASSFTTITEAFF.

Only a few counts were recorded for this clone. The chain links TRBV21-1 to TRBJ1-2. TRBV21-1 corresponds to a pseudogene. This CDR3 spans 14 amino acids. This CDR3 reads CASSFGRDDYGYTF. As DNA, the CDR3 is TGTGCCAGCTCATTCGGGAGGGACGACTATGGCTACACCTTC.

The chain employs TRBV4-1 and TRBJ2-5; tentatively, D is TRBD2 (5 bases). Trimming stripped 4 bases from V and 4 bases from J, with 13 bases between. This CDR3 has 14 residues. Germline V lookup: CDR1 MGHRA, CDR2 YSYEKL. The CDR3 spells CASSRAASPETQYF. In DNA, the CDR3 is TGCGCCAGCAGCCGAGCGGCCTCCCCAGAGACCCAGTACTTC.

The CDR3 region has the DNA TGTGCCAGCATATCAACGGCGAACACCGGGGAGCTGTTTTTT. It yields the protein CASISTANTGELFF. The chain uses TRBV2 and TRBJ2-2, with unresolved D. Germline V CDR1 and CDR2: SNHLY, FYNNEI. The CDR3 totals 14 residues. The ends were cut back, 7 bases at V and 0 bases at J, with 9 bases in the middle.